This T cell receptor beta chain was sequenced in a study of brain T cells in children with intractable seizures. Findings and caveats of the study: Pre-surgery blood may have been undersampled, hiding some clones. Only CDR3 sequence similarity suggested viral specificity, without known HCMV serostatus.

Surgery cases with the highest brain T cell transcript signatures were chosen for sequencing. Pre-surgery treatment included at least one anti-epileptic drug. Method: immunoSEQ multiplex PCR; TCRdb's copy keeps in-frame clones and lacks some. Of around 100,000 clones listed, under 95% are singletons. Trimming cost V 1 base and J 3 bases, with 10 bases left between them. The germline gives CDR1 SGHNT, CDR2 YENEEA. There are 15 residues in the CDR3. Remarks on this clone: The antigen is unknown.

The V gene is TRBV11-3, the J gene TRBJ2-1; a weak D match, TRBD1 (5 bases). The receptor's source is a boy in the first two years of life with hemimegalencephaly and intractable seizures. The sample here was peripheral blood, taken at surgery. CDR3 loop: CASSLGGQSYNEQFF. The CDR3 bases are TGTGCCAGCAGCTTAGGGGGCCAGAGCTACAATGAGCAGTTCTTC.